Shown below are 8 T cell receptor beta chains from a single sample sequenced in a study of CD4 T cells in relation to SARS-CoV-2 and coronaviruses. Assay used: immunoSEQ multiplex PCR; TCRdb lists only in-frame clones, some missing. Here the sample spans about 40,000 clones, more than 65% being singletons. No antigen is known for these receptors. Sequenced: naive CD4+ T cells from PBMCs, cultured in vitro. The sample's subset: naive CD4+ T cells isolated by negative enrichment. These TCRs come from an adult with COVID-19.

This clone was seen only a few times. Here the CDR3 reads CASNHLGAVSYNEQFF. The CDR3 bases are TGTGCCAGCAATCACCTAGGAGCGGTCTCCTACAATGAGCAGTTCTTC. The V gene is TRBV2, the J gene TRBJ2-1; perhaps TRBD2 as D (5 bases). The CDR3 loop spans 16 amino acids. Germline-derived CDR1 and CDR2 are SNHLY and FYNNEI. V was pared by 7 bases and J by 0 bases, with 16 bases between.

CDR3 residues: CASSEALAGGVLQFF. The CDR3 nucleotides are TGTGCCAGCAGTGAAGCATTAGCGGGAGGGGTTCTTCAGTTCTTC. V gene TRBV2 combines with J gene TRBJ2-1; TRBD2 matches at 11 bases. CDR1 is SNHLY and CDR2 is FYNNEI in the germline V gene. Germline trimming cut 0 bases from V and 13 bases from J; bases unmatched to any gene: 8. The CDR3 is 15 amino acids.

The chain is built from TRBV7-2 and TRBJ1-4, with TRBD1 as a possible D gene (5 bases). Germline CDR1 and CDR2: SGHTA and FQGNSA. Trimming pared 4 bases from V and 0 bases from J, leaving 9 bases between. The CDR3 has 15 residues. The CDR3 is CASSSSGATNEKLFF. The CDR3 nucleotides read TGTGCCAGCAGCTCGTCGGGGGCAACTAATGAAAAACTGTTTTTT.

The chain recombines TRBV5-1 with TRBJ2-3; 14 positions agree with TRBD2. From germline, CDR1 is SGHRS and CDR2 YFSETQ. V dropped 3 bases and J dropped 1; count of bases not matched to a gene: 1. This CDR3 comprises 16 residues. This chain's CDR3 is CASSSGLAGGTDTQYF. CDR3 in DNA: TGCGCCAGCAGCTCGGGACTAGCGGGAGGCACAGATACGCAGTATTTT. Full variable domain (outside the CDR3, taken from reference TRBV5-1 and TRBJ2-3): KAGVTQTPRYLIKTRGQQVTLSCSPISGHRSVSWYQQTPGQGLQFLFEYFSETQRNKGNFPGRFSGRQFSNSRSEMNVSTLELGDSALYLCASSSGLAGGTDTQYFGPGTRLTVL.

This sequence joins TRBV28 and TRBJ2-1, with D unclear. This CDR3 is 14 amino acids long. CDR1 and CDR2 from the germline V gene are MDHEN and SYDVKM. CDR3 coding DNA: TGTAACATCGGTGGGGTTTTCTCCTACAATGAGCAGTTCTTC. It is translated as CNIGGVFSYNEQFF.

The rearrangement uses TRBV3-1 (or the pseudogene TRBV3-2) and TRBJ2-1, with no clear D. This CDR3 has 12 residues. CDR1 is LGHDT, CDR2 YNNKEL, per germline (reference sequence). Trimming cost V 6 bases and J 0 bases, with 3 bases left between them. This CDR3 is CASSLSYNEQFF. CDR3 bases: TGTGCCAGCAGTCTCTCCTACAATGAGCAGTTCTTC.

The rearrangement joins TRBV28 to TRBJ2-1, with D uncertain. Trimming stripped 6 bases from V and 7 bases from J, with 10 bases between. From germline, CDR1 is MDHEN and CDR2 SYDVKM. This CDR3 region has 12 residues. In DNA, the CDR3 is TGTGCCAGCAGCACCCCCCCGAATGAGCAGTTCTTC. Its protein is CASSTPPNEQFF.

The chain combines TRBV2 with TRBJ2-7, with D perhaps matching TRBD1 (7 bases). From germline, CDR1 is SNHLY and CDR2 FYNNEI. With 9 bases removed from V and 3 bases from J, the gap between germline ends came to 24 bases. The CDR3 length is 16 residues. CDR3: CASRQGGLTSSYEQYF. The CDR3 DNA follows: TGTGCCAGTAGACAGGGTGGGCTGACTAGTAGCTACGAGCAGTACTTC.